This T cell receptor beta chain was captured by sequencing in a study of T cell responses to AZD1222 COVID-19 vaccine. Here immunoSEQ multiplex PCR was the method, and the copy in TCRdb shows in-frame clones only, minus some. The sample holds tens of thousands of clones, 80% to 90% seen once. Between the trimmed V and J ends, which lost 6 bases and 1 base, there was a span of 16 bases. The length of the CDR3 is 17 residues. Looked up from germline, CDR1 is LNHDA and CDR2 is SQIVND (reference sequence). The TCR comes from an adult in good health. The material sequenced was peripheral blood, taken on day 0 of AZD1222 vaccination. The chain couples TRBV19 to TRBJ2-6; the D gene is possibly TRBD1 (5 bases). The CDR3 region is CASSTQGPGSGANVLTF. In DNA form, the CDR3 reads TGTGCCAGTAGCACCCAAGGCCCAGGGTCTGGGGCCAACGTCCTGACTTTC.